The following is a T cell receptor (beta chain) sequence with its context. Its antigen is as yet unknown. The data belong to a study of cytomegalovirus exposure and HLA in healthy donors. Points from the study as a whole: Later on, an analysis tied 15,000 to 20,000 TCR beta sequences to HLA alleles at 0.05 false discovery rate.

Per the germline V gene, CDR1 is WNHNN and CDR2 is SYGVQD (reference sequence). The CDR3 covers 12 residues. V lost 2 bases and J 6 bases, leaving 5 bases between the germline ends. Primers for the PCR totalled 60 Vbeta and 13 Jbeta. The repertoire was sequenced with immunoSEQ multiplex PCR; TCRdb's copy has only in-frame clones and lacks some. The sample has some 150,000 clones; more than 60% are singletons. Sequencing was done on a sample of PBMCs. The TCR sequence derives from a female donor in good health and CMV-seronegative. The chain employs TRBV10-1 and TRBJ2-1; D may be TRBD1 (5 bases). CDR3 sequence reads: CASSETGNEQFF. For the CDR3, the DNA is TGCGCCAGCAGTGAGACAGGCAATGAGCAGTTCTTC.